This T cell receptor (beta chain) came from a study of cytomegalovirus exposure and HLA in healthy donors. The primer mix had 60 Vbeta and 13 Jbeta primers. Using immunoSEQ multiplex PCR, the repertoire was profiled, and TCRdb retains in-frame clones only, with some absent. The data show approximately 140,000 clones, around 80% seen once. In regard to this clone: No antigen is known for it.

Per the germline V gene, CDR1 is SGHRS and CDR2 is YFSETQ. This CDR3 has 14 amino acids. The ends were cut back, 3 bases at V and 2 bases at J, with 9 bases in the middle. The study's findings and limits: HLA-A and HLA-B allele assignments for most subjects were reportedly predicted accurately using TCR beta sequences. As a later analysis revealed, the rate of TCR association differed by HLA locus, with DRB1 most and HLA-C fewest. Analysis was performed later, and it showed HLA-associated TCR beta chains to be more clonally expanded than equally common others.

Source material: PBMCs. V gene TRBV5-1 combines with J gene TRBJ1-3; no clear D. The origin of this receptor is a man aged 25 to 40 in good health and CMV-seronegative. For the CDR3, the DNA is TGCGCCAGCAGCTCCGGGGAAGCTGGAAACACCATATATTTT. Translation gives CASSSGEAGNTIYF.